A selection of T cell receptor beta chains follows, all from one sample in a study of early T cells in non-severe SARS-CoV-2 infection. TCRdb reprocessed the 5' RACE reads with MiXCR, giving one entry per CDR3 protein. Altogether 37,000 or so distinct CDR3 sequences are present, roughly 4.3% being singletons, with the ten largest covering around 4.7%. What was sequenced was whole blood. The origin of the receptors is an adult who was a healthcare worker with PCR-confirmed SARS-CoV-2 infection or an uninfected control (not recorded which). Both conserved end residues are part of each CDR3. A D gene is named only where the DNA matches it firmly. Size is stated for part of the rows, as once, few or many counts, or as a class when the clone is expanded.

TRBD2	TRBV28	many	TRBJ2-3	TGTGCCAGCAGCGTAGCGGGAGGGCAGGCAGATACGCAGTATTTT	CASSVAGGQADTQYF
TRBD2	TRBV15	many	TRBJ2-1	TGTGCCACCAGCAGAGTAAGGTTAGCGGGAGGTTTTAATGAGCAGTTCTTC	CATSRVRLAGGFNEQFF
.	TRBV7-2	many	TRBJ2-3	TGTGCCAGCAGCCCTACACCGGCAGATACGCAGTATTTT	CASSPTPADTQYF
TRBD1	TRBV19	.	TRBJ1-3	TGTGCCAGTAGTATCCTTGGGACAGGGGCTGGAAACACCATATATTTT	CASSILGTGAGNTIYF
TRBD1	TRBV18	.	TRBJ2-1	TGTGCCAGCTCAACAGTGGGACGAGGGGGACAGGGTTTCAATGAGCAGTTCTTC	CASSTVGRGGQGFNEQFF
.	TRBV10-3	.	TRBJ1-1	TGTGCCATCAGTGAGTCGGGGAACACTGAAGCTTTCTTT	CAISESGNTEAFF
.	TRBV7-9	.	TRBJ1-4	TGTGCCAGCGGTACCGGGACCCAAGCGCTGGGGAGGGAAAAACTGTTTTTT	CASGTGTQALGREKLFF
.	TRBV12-5	many	TRBJ2-7	TGTGCTAGTGGTTTGAAGGCCATGGGGGCAGGGTTTTTGTACGAGCAGTACTTC	CASGLKAMGAGFLYEQYF
TRBD1	TRBV18	many	TRBJ2-3	TGTGCCAGCTCACAAGACAGGGTTCGTGCTTCAGATACGCAGTATTTT	CASSQDRVRASDTQYF
.	TRBV7-3	few	TRBJ1-1	TGTGCCAGCAGCTTATGGGAGAACACTGAAGCTTTCTTT	CASSLWENTEAFF
TRBD1	TRBV10-3	many	TRBJ2-7	TGTGCCATCGGGGAGACAGGGAAGTCCTACGAGCAGTACTTC	CAIGETGKSYEQYF
.	TRBV20-1	few	TRBJ2-5	TGCAGTGCGAGACCAGAAAAAGAGACCCAGTACTTC	CSARPEKETQYF
TRBD1	TRBV28	many	TRBJ1-1	TGTGCCAGCACCACACCAGGGGGCGGATGGGCTGAAGCTTTCTTT	CASTTPGGGWAEAFF
.	TRBV6-1	few	TRBJ2-7	TGTGCCAGCAGGCCCCGGGACTTGACCTACGAGCAGTACTTC	CASRPRDLTYEQYF
.	TRBV6-5	.	TRBJ2-5	TGTGCCAGCAGTCCAACAGGGCTGGTCCAGTACTTC	CASSPTGLVQYF
TRBD1	TRBV7-9	many	TRBJ2-5	TGTGCCAGCAGCTGGGGACAGGAGAAAGAGACCCAGTACTTC	CASSWGQEKETQYF
TRBD1	TRBV20-1	many	TRBJ1-4	TGCAGTGCTTCTCCGGGACAGGAGATGAGCCTGTTTTTT	CSASPGQEMSLFF
TRBD2	TRBV7-3	many	TRBJ2-1	TGTGCCAGCAGCCTACGACCCCCGGGACTAGCGACAAATGAGCAGTTCTTC	CASSLRPPGLATNEQFF
.	TRBV20-1	few	TRBJ2-7	TGCAGTGCGGGAGGGGGTCAGGCGCGGGAGAGACACTACGAGCAGTACTTC	CSAGGGQARERHYEQYF
.	TRBV5-6	few	TRBJ2-2	TGTGCCAGCAACTACAAAGTTTTGAACACCGGGGAGCTGTTTTTT	CASNYKVLNTGELFF
.	TRBV7-9	medium-sized	TRBJ2-7	TGTGCCAGCAGCTTAGGGCAGGTGGGCTACGAGCAGTACTTC	CASSLGQVGYEQYF
.	TRBV12-5	few	TRBJ2-1	TGTGCTAGTGGTTTGGTACCCCTGGCGGGGAGCCGGCACAATGAGCAGTTCTTC	CASGLVPLAGSRHNEQFF
TRBD2	TRBV29-1	many	TRBJ2-1	TGCAGCGTTGACGGGCTAGCGGGCCTATACAATGAGCAGTTCTTC	CSVDGLAGLYNEQFF
.	TRBV28	once	TRBJ2-7	TGTGCCAGCAGTTTATTCTCCTCCGAGCAGTACTTC	CASSLFSSEQYF
.	TRBV12-3/TRBV12-4	many	TRBJ1-5	TGTGCCAGCAGTTTAGATAGGGACATTGGACCACAATACTCACAGCCCCAGCATTTT	CASSLDRDIGPQYSQPQHF
TRBD2	TRBV19	.	TRBJ2-3	TGTGCCAGTTCAACCTTAGCGGGTGGAGATACGCAGTATTTT	CASSTLAGGDTQYF
.	TRBV9	few	TRBJ2-2	TGTGCCAGCAGCGTAGAGGAGGGGACGAACACCGGGGAGCTGTTTTTT	CASSVEEGTNTGELFF
TRBD1	TRBV15	few	TRBJ2-3	TGTGCCACCAGCACAAGACAGGGGTCCACAGATACGCAGTATTTT	CATSTRQGSTDTQYF
.	TRBV11-3	medium-sized	TRBJ2-2	TGTGCCAGCAGCATAGGGCCGACCACCGGGGAGCTGTTTTTT	CASSIGPTTGELFF
.	TRBV12-3/TRBV12-4	many	TRBJ2-7	TGTGCCAGCACCCTAAGGGCAGATTCCTACGAGCAGTACTTC	CASTLRADSYEQYF
TRBD2	TRBV7-2	few	TRBJ2-1	TGTGCCAGCAGCTTAACCCATCGGACTAGTCCGCATGAGCAGTTCTTC	CASSLTHRTSPHEQFF
.	TRBV6-6	few	TRBJ1-6	TGTGCCAGCAGTTACCCTTATGGGGGCGCGGAGTATTCACCCCTCCACTTT	CASSYPYGGAEYSPLHF
TRBD2	TRBV19	few	TRBJ2-2	TGTGCCAGTAACCCGCTAGCGGGCGGGAACACCGGGGAGCTGTTTTTT	CASNPLAGGNTGELFF